Each of the 25 T cell receptor beta chains below was sequenced from the same sample in a study of immune characterization of retroperitoneal liposarcoma. One entry per CDR3 protein results from TCRdb running MiXCR on the PCR reads. The sample includes some 10,000 distinct CDR3 sequences, roughly a third of them seen just once. Sequencing input: tumor tissue. All receptors come from a male donor with retroperitoneal liposarcoma.

This clonotype was recorded a few times. V is TRBV7-8 and J is TRBJ1-1, with 8 bases that match TRBD1. Germline V lookup: CDR1 SGHVS, CDR2 FQNEAQ. The CDR3 is 13 amino acids. V trimming: 6 bases; J trimming: 6 bases; junction bases outside the gene matches: 6. CDR3: CASSSPTGAEAFF. The CDR3, as DNA: TGTGCCAGCAGTTCCCCGACAGGGGCTGAAGCTTTCTTT.

The chain joins TRBV7-2 to TRBJ2-3; D is unresolved. Germline CDR1 reads SGHTA; CDR2 reads FQGNSA. This CDR3 is 14 amino acids long. V shed 2 bases and J shed 4 bases, with 10 bases lying between them. The CDR3 loop is CASSLITSADTQYF. Written as DNA, the CDR3 is TGTGCCAGCAGCTTAATCACGAGCGCAGATACGCAGTATTTT.

This clonotype was recorded once. The rearrangement links TRBV6-6 to TRBJ2-1, with 8 bases matching TRBD2. The junction had 9 bases not matched to a gene; V was cut back by 10 bases and J by 7 bases. The CDR3 loop spans 13 amino acids. In germline, CDR1 is MNHNY, CDR2 SVGAGI (reference sequence). The CDR3 is CATTGTSLNEQFF. The CDR3 DNA is TGTGCCACCACCGGGACTAGTTTGAATGAGCAGTTCTTC.

This clonotype was observed many times. J is TRBJ2-5 and V is TRBV12-3 or TRBV12-4, with a possible D match to TRBD2 (6 bases). V was cut by 5 bases and J by 4 bases, with 14 bases left in between. This CDR3 has 14 amino acids. The CDR3 reads CASSPGGDLETQYF. The CDR3, as DNA: TGTGCCAGCAGTCCGGGCGGGGACCTAGAGACCCAGTACTTC.

The chain combines TRBV12-3 or TRBV12-4 with TRBJ2-1, with D possibly TRBD2 on 6 matching bases. With the DNA end fitting TRBJ2-7 better, the J assignment may be wrong. This CDR3 has 15 amino acids. This CDR3 is CASSFWDFGDNEQYF. DNA of the CDR3: TGTGCCAGCAGTTTCTGGGACTTCGGCGACAATGAGCAGTACTTC.

In its sample, this clonotype is medium-sized (0.01 to 0.1%). The chain employs TRBV12-3 or TRBV12-4 and TRBJ2-4, with 8 bases that match TRBD2. The CDR3 has 13 residues. V gave up 3 bases and J gave up 12 bases; unmatched junction bases: 7. The CDR3 DNA reads TGTGCCAGCAGTTTCGGGAGCGGGAGCACTCAGTACTTC. Translated, it gives CASSFGSGSTQYF.

This clonotype was seen a few times. The chain joins TRBV10-3 to TRBJ2-2; 8 bases are shared with TRBD1. The ends lost 11 bases at V and 0 bases at J; junction bases unmatched: 8. Per germline, CDR1 ENHRY and CDR2 SYGVKD. This CDR3 spans 15 amino acids. CDR3 in amino acids: CAVTAGGSNTGELFF. In DNA form, the CDR3 reads TGTGCCGTTACCGCAGGGGGCTCGAACACCGGGGAGCTGTTTTTT.

This clonotype showed up just a few times. This chain joins TRBV12-3 or TRBV12-4 and TRBJ2-5; no clear D. The CDR3 length is 14 residues. The V end lost 7 bases, the J end lost 6 bases, and 18 bases lay between the germline ends. CDR3 in amino acids: CASTTADGAQTQYF. The CDR3 DNA reads as TGTGCCAGCACCACGGCGGACGGCGCACAGACCCAGTACTTC.

This sequence joins TRBV7-2 and TRBJ2-1; D perhaps matches TRBD1 (6 bases). The V gene lost 2 bases and the J gene lost 10 bases, with 15 bases spanning the gap. The CDR3 consists of 14 residues. Germline V gene sequence: CDR1 SGHTA, CDR2 FQGNSA. CDR3 protein: CASSLMGRGVEQFF. The CDR3 nucleotides are TGTGCCAGCAGCTTAATGGGCAGGGGAGTCGAGCAGTTCTTC. Combining the CDR3 with reference TRBV7-2 and TRBJ2-1 gives the whole variable domain GAGVSQSPSNKVTEKGKDVELRCDPISGHTALYWYRQSLGQGLEFLIYFQGNSAPDKSGLPSDRFSAERTGGSVSTLTIQRTQQEDSAVYLCASSLMGRGVEQFFGPGTRLTVL.

In the case of this clonotype: A much more abundant neighbour one base away suggests this may be a read error. CDR3 sequence: CASSQISGGLAKNIQFF. CDR3 coding DNA: TGCGCCAGCAGCCAAATATCAGGGGGTTTGGCCAAAAACATTCAGTTCTTC. This chain uses TRBV4-1 with TRBJ2-1, with TRBD1 identical over 7 bases. The CDR3 has 17 amino acids. Germline assignment: CDR1 MGHRA and CDR2 YSYEKL. V lost 2 bases to trimming and J lost 13 bases; unmatched junction nucleotides: 20.

J is TRBJ1-5 and V is TRBV6-5; TRBD1 matches 8 bases. CDR3 size: 15 residues. Germline V CDR1 and CDR2: MNHEY, SVGAGI. J gave up 2 bases and V 5 bases, and 5 bases lay outside the gene matches. The CDR3 sequence: CASSTDRAGNQPQHF. In DNA, the CDR3 is TGTGCCAGCAGTACGGACAGGGCGGGCAATCAGCCCCAGCATTTT.

The DNA of the CDR3 is TGTGCCAGCAGATGGACACCTAACTATGGCTACACCTTC. This sequence encodes CASRWTPNYGYTF. The chain couples TRBV6-1 to TRBJ1-2, with D maybe TRBD1 (5 bases). Germline CDR1 MNHNS, CDR2 SASEGT. The length of the CDR3 is 13 residues. V was pared by 6 bases and J by 0 bases, with 8 bases between.

The sample holds one count of this clonotype. The chain recombines TRBV5-6 with TRBJ2-3; D is perhaps TRBD2 (6 bases). The germline V and J ends were trimmed by 3 bases and 0 bases, with 14 bases remaining between them. The germline gives CDR1 SGHDT, CDR2 YYEEEE. This CDR3 spans 16 amino acids. The CDR3 here is CASSYWGGFSTDTQYF. The CDR3 DNA follows: TGTGCCAGCAGCTATTGGGGAGGATTTAGCACAGATACGCAGTATTTT.

This clonotype was observed a handful of times. The chain couples TRBV7-2 to TRBJ2-3; TRBD2 aligns across 9 bases. Germline V gene lookup returns CDR1 SGHTA and CDR2 FQGNSA. Trimming cost V 4 bases and J 6 bases; bases outside gene matches: 14. The length of the CDR3 is 17 residues. CDR3 in amino acids: CASSSVGAGLAGDTQYF. CDR3 coding DNA: TGTGCCAGCAGCTCCGTTGGGGCGGGACTAGCAGGGGATACGCAGTATTTT. Variable domain in full (rest from reference TRBV7-2 and TRBJ2-3): GAGVSQSPSNKVTEKGKDVELRCDPISGHTALYWYRQSLGQGLEFLIYFQGNSAPDKSGLPSDRFSAERTGGSVSTLTIQRTQQEDSAVYLCASSSVGAGLAGDTQYFGPGTRLTVL.

The chain employs TRBV6-1 and TRBJ2-1; tentatively, D is TRBD2 (6 bases). V was clipped by 1 base and J by 4 bases, with 14 bases between them. Germline CDR1 reads MNHNS; CDR2 reads SASEGT. The CDR3 has 16 amino acids. CDR3 bases: TGTGCCAGCAGTGAAGAATGGGGAGGCAAGTACAATGAGCAGTTCTTC. Translating it yields CASSEEWGGKYNEQFF.

This clonotype qualifies as medium-sized. The chain couples TRBV6-1 to TRBJ2-1; 9 nucleotides line up with TRBD1. The J call may not be correct, given that the DNA end is closer to TRBJ2-7. CDR3 length: 14 amino acids. Germline V gives CDR1 MNHNS, CDR2 SASEGT. The CDR3 DNA reads as TGTGCCAGCAGGGAACCGGGACAGGGAGTCGAGCAGTACTTC. Protein: CASREPGQGVEQYF.

The table lists this clonotype with a few counts. The chain has TRBV6-1 and TRBJ2-5; D is undetermined. The CDR3 loop spans 13 amino acids. V lost 10 bases to trimming and J lost 1 base, with 13 bases between them. In germline, CDR1 is MNHNS, CDR2 SASEGT. CDR3 DNA sequence: TGTGCCACTATTCCGGGTGCCCAAGAGACCCAGTACTTC. It codes for CATIPGAQETQYF.

The J gene is TRBJ1-2, the V gene TRBV25-1; no definite D call. Trimming stripped 3 bases from V and 2 bases from J, with 13 bases between. This CDR3 spans 15 amino acids. From germline, CDR1 is MGHDK and CDR2 SYGVNS. The CDR3 coding sequence is TGTGCCAGCAGTGAGGAGGCAGCGCCAAACTATGGCTACACCTTC. Translating it yields CASSEEAAPNYGYTF.

The genes are TRBV7-2 and TRBJ2-5; possibly TRBD1 for D (5 bases). The DNA end lines up better with TRBJ2-7; the J call may be wrong. The germline CDR1 and CDR2 sequences are SGHTA and FQGNSA. CDR3 size: 15 residues. The CDR3 coding sequence is TGTGCCAGCAGCTTATTGGGGCTAGTTGATTACGAGCAGTACTTC. As protein: CASSLLGLVDYEQYF.

V usage is TRBV6-1 and J usage is TRBJ1-5; D unclear. CDR3 length: 14 amino acids. The V gene lost 3 bases and the J gene lost 4 bases, with 10 bases spanning the gap. Germline assignment: CDR1 MNHNS and CDR2 SASEGT. CDR3 sequence: CASSDIRANQPQHF. The CDR3 bases are TGTGCCAGCAGTGATATTAGGGCTAATCAGCCCCAGCATTTT.

The J gene is TRBJ2-3, the V gene TRBV7-2, with 10 bases lining up with TRBD2. The assigned J gene may be wrong: the sequence end matches TRBJ2-1 better. Per the germline V gene, CDR1 is SGHTA and CDR2 is FQGNSA. The CDR3 loop spans 16 amino acids. For the CDR3, the DNA is TGTGCCAGCAGCTTAGTCGCTAGCGGGAGACTAGAGACCCAGTTCTTC. Its protein product is CASSLVASGRLETQFF.

CDR3 sequence: CASSDPTGPTEAFF. For the CDR3, the DNA is TGTGCCAGCAGCGACCCGACAGGGCCCACTGAAGCTTTCTTT. This chain uses TRBV7-2 with TRBJ1-1; 7 nucleotides line up with TRBD1. Germline V gene data show CDR1 as SGHTA and CDR2 as FQGNSA. This CDR3 region has 14 residues. Losses at the gene ends were 5 bases for V and 4 bases for J; bases not matched to a gene: 7.

The chain combines TRBV7-2 with TRBJ2-5; 11 bases agree with TRBD2. This CDR3 contains 15 residues. With 4 bases clipped from V and 0 bases from J, the junction kept 1 base outside the gene matches. Per germline, CDR1 SGHTA and CDR2 FQGNSA. The CDR3 protein is CASSSGLADQETQYF. CDR3 coding DNA: TGTGCCAGCAGCTCGGGACTAGCGGACCAAGAGACCCAGTACTTC. Complete variable domain (other parts from reference TRBV7-2 and TRBJ2-5): GAGVSQSPSNKVTEKGKDVELRCDPISGHTALYWYRQSLGQGLEFLIYFQGNSAPDKSGLPSDRFSAERTGGSVSTLTIQRTQQEDSAVYLCASSSGLADQETQYFGPGTRLLVL.

There are a few counts of this clonotype. The genes are TRBV25-1 and TRBJ2-2; either TRBD1 or TRBD2 may supply D (7 bases each). The ends were cut back, 3 bases at V and 1 base at J, with 27 bases in the middle. The CDR3 extends over 21 amino acids. Germline CDR1 reads MGHDK; CDR2 reads SYGVNS. The CDR3 bases are TGTGCCAGCAGTGATCGCAGGGGGGGAATCAGAAGTCCCCGGAACACCGGGGAGCTGTTTTTT. As protein: CASSDRRGGIRSPRNTGELFF.

The V gene is TRBV6-1, the J gene TRBJ1-4, with D uncertain. V lost 10 bases and J 3 bases, leaving 18 bases between the germline ends. Germline loops: CDR1 MNHNS, CDR2 SASEGT. The CDR3 contains 15 residues. CDR3 residues: CATARGMEANEKLFF. For the CDR3, the DNA is TGTGCCACCGCCCGTGGGATGGAGGCTAATGAAAAACTGTTTTTT.